One sample yielded the 20 T cell receptor beta chains listed below, sequenced in a study of T-cell memory formation after mild COVID-19. MiXCR, applied by TCRdb to the 5' RACE reads, yields one record per CDR3 protein. The top ten hold 9.5% to 15% of the sample, which has 350,000 or so distinct CDR3 sequences, roughly 20% seen once. What was sequenced was PBMCs or a T cell subset sorted from them (not recorded which). The receptors come from an adult woman who had mild COVID-19 (a few samples of this study predate the infection). Cell type and time point are not known.

This clonotype was seen more than once but under ten times. The chain links TRBV3-1 to TRBJ2-3; D is ambiguous. Germline values: CDR1 LGHDT, CDR2 YNNKEL (reference sequence). Deletions cut 0 bases from V and 8 bases from J, with 12 bases between. The CDR3 has 14 residues. CDR3 amino acids: CASSQDLIPSTQYF. In DNA form, the CDR3 reads TGTGCCAGCAGCCAAGATTTGATCCCCAGTACGCAGTATTTT.

The rearrangement joins TRBV24-1 to TRBJ2-2; D gene unclear. The CDR3 runs 16 residues. The germline V and J ends were trimmed by 3 bases and 1 base, with 11 bases remaining between them. Germline V gene lookup returns CDR1 KGHDR and CDR2 SFDVKD. The CDR3 spells CATSDPPGQNTGELFF. The CDR3 bases are TGTGCCACCAGTGATCCGCCTGGGCAGAACACCGGGGAGCTGTTTTTT.

In nucleotides, the CDR3 is TGTGCCAGCAGCTTGACAGGGCCTAATGAAAAACTGTTTTTT. Amino acids: CASSLTGPNEKLFF. The chain is built from TRBV5-5 and TRBJ1-4; possibly TRBD1 for D (6 bases). V gave up 1 base and J gave up 3 bases, with 7 bases separating them. The CDR3 extends over 14 amino acids. Germline V lookup: CDR1 SGHKS, CDR2 YYEKEE (reference sequence). Supplemented by reference TRBV5-5 and TRBJ1-4, the full variable domain reads DAGVTQSPTHLIKTRGQQVTLRCSPISGHKSVSWYQQVLGQGPQFIFQYYEKEERGRGNFPDRFSARQFPNYSSELNVNALLLGDSALYLCASSLTGPNEKLFFGSGTQLSVL.

The chain combines TRBV6-5 with TRBJ2-7; D is ambiguous. CDR1 MNHEY and CDR2 SVGAGI come from the germline V gene. The CDR3 is 16 amino acids. Deletions cut 0 bases from V and 3 bases from J, with 15 bases between. The CDR3 protein is CASSYSKLGGNYEQYF. As DNA, the CDR3 is TGTGCCAGCAGTTACTCGAAGTTAGGTGGGAACTACGAGCAGTACTTC.

The gene calls are TRBV2 and TRBJ2-3, with 7 bases fitting TRBD2. Germline lookup yields CDR1 SNHLY and CDR2 FYNNEI. This CDR3 is 14 amino acids long. Trimming took 4 bases from V and 1 from J; bases not matched to a gene: 2. CDR3 amino acids: CASSVREGTDTQYF. For the CDR3, the DNA is TGTGCCAGCAGTGTCCGGGAGGGCACAGATACGCAGTATTTT.

Concerning this clonotype: Sequence at one end of the junction differs from germline and may be a read error. This chain joins TRBV25-1 and TRBJ2-2, with D unclear. Germline assignment: CDR1 MGHDK and CDR2 SYGVNS. The CDR3 totals 15 residues. The CDR3 region has the DNA TGTGCAAGCAGTGAATTCTCAGTTGACACCGGGGAGCTGTTTTTT. Translating gives CASSEFSVDTGELFF.

The gene calls are TRBV3-1 and TRBJ1-5; D may be TRBD1 (6 bases). The CDR3 runs to 13 residues. From germline, CDR1 is LGHDT and CDR2 YNNKEL (reference sequence). Trimming removed 3 bases from V and 7 bases from J, with 10 bases in between. Here the CDR3 DNA reads TGTGCCAGCAGCCACGGGGGCGGGCAGCCCCAGCATTTT. Residues: CASSHGGGQPQHF.

The rearrangement joins TRBV3-1 to TRBJ1-3; D gene unclear. The germline CDR1 and CDR2 sequences are LGHDT and YNNKEL (reference sequence). The CDR3 spans 12 residues. Trimming shortened V by 3 bases and J by 8 bases, and 8 bases separated the two germline ends. The CDR3 DNA is TGTGCCAGCAGCCAGGTAACGGACACCATATATTTT. Amino acids: CASSQVTDTIYF.

This rearrangement joins TRBV4-2 to TRBJ1-2; 9 nucleotides match TRBD1. The CDR3 runs to 13 residues. The germline CDR1 and CDR2 sequences are LGHNA and YNFKEQ. Unmatched junction bases numbered 5, after V lost 6 bases and J lost 6 bases. The CDR3 region is CASRQQGADGYTF. The CDR3 bases are TGTGCCAGCAGACAACAGGGGGCTGATGGCTACACCTTC.

This clonotype has a handful of counts. The chain joins TRBV9 to TRBJ2-2; TRBD2 aligns across 9 bases. V gave up 2 bases and J gave up 4 bases; unmatched junction bases: 9. Germline V gives CDR1 SGDLS, CDR2 YYNGEE. The CDR3 length is 17 residues. Written as DNA, the CDR3 is TGTGCCAGCAGCGTGGCTAGCGGGACGAGGACCACCGGGGAGCTGTTTTTT. Translated, it gives CASSVASGTRTTGELFF.

The rearrangement joins TRBV6-5 to TRBJ2-3; 10 bases align to TRBD2. J lost 3 bases, V lost 5 bases, and 5 bases had no gene match. The CDR3 loop spans 15 amino acids. Germline lookup yields CDR1 MNHEY and CDR2 SVGAGI. CDR3 in amino acids: CASSPGLARTDTQYF. CDR3 sequence (DNA): TGTGCCAGCAGTCCGGGACTAGCGAGGACAGATACGCAGTATTTT.

The rearrangement uses TRBV29-1 and TRBJ2-2; D unresolved. Germline V gives CDR1 SQVTM, CDR2 ANQGSEA. Trimming pared 6 bases from V and 7 bases from J, leaving 9 bases between. This CDR3 is built from 11 residues. The CDR3 DNA sequence: TGCAGCGTAAGACTCCACGGGGAGCTGTTTTTT. Its translation: CSVRLHGELFF.

This clonotype was picked up many times. The rearrangement joins TRBV29-1 to TRBJ2-2; D is unresolved. The V end was cut by 4 bases, the J end by 4 bases, with 10 bases between. There are 13 residues in the CDR3. CDR1 is SQVTM and CDR2 is ANQGSEA in the germline V gene. The CDR3 DNA follows: TGCAGCGTTGCAACCAGTATCACCGGGGAGCTGTTTTTT. It specifies CSVATSITGELFF.

This chain connects TRBV5-6 to TRBJ2-3; 8 nucleotides line up with TRBD1. Germline-derived CDR1 and CDR2 are SGHDT and YYEEEE. Trimming at V came to 0 bases and at J to 6 bases, leaving 6 bases not matched to a gene. The CDR3 is made up of 15 amino acids. The CDR3: CASSLELRTGDTQYF. The CDR3 bases are TGTGCCAGCAGCTTGGAATTAAGGACAGGGGATACGCAGTATTTT.

Only a few counts were recorded for this clonotype. The chain links TRBV4-1 to TRBJ1-4; 10 nucleotides line up with TRBD1. The trim removed 5 bases at V and 8 bases at J, leaving 11 bases unmatched. Germline CDR1 MGHRA, CDR2 YSYEKL. The length of the CDR3 is 16 residues. Written as DNA, the CDR3 is TGCGCCAGCAGCTGGGACAGGGGTTTCCCGGGGGAAAAACTGTTTTTT. It encodes CASSWDRGFPGEKLFF.

This clonotype was found a few times. V and J are TRBV7-2 and TRBJ1-1; no firm D call. The germline V gene encodes CDR1 SGHTA and CDR2 FQGNSA. The CDR3 is 15 amino acids. V shed 1 base and J shed 5 bases, with 14 bases lying between them. The CDR3 coding sequence is TGTGCCAGCAGCTTAGTATCCGGGCCCAGGACTGAAGCTTTCTTT. Its translation: CASSLVSGPRTEAFF.

This clonotype appeared a few times. The V call is TRBV24-1, the J call TRBJ2-5, with TRBD2 as a possible D gene (6 bases). Germline-derived CDR1 and CDR2 are KGHDR and SFDVKD. V lost 12 bases, J lost 8 bases, and 21 bases lay in between. The CDR3 loop spans 13 amino acids. The CDR3 DNA sequence: TGTGCCTCCGCAACGACGGTTAGCGGAACCCAGTACTTC. Translating it yields CASATTVSGTQYF.

This clonotype was detected a few times. The chain employs TRBV18 and TRBJ2-3, with TRBD1 matching 7 bases. With V trimmed by 3 bases and J by 0 bases, 3 bases remained unmatched. The CDR3 spans 15 residues. Germline loops: CDR1 KGHSH, CDR2 LQKENI. The CDR3 DNA reads as TGTGCCAGCTCACCCCGGGACAGAAGCACAGATACGCAGTATTTT. Protein product: CASSPRDRSTDTQYF.

A few counts support this clonotype. This CDR3 reads CASSLRQGFYEQYF. The CDR3 nucleotides are TGTGCCAGCAGCTTGAGACAGGGATTCTACGAGCAGTACTTC. The gene calls are TRBV5-6 and TRBJ2-7; 7 bases fit TRBD1. There are 14 residues in the CDR3. V lost 1 base, J lost 3 bases, and 4 bases stayed unmatched. The germline V gene has CDR1 SGHDT and CDR2 YYEEEE.

V is TRBV7-9 and J is TRBJ2-1; TRBD2 matches at 13 bases. Per germline, CDR1 SEHNR and CDR2 FQNEAQ (reference sequence). The V and J ends lost 5 bases and 4 bases, in that order; junction bases with no gene match: 17. The CDR3 spans 20 residues. CDR3 in DNA: TGTGCCAGCAGCATGACTAGCGGGGGGAGAGCACCGAGGGGTTACAATGAGCAGTTCTTC. Encoded protein: CASSMTSGGRAPRGYNEQFF.